This TCR beta chain is from a study of shared clonotypes between healthy human individuals. Notes on the study in general: The sharing of 5% to 5.5% of naive CD4 clonotypes was seen across a handful of donors.

The assay was immunoSEQ multiplex PCR, and TCRdb's table has in-frame clones only and misses some. The sample lists 550,000 to 700,000 clones, roughly 73% occurring once. The germline gives CDR1 WSHSY, CDR2 SAAADI. The CDR3 is 14 amino acids. V was trimmed by 6 bases and J by 6 bases, leaving 18 bases between them. Concerning this clone itself: The antigen is undetermined.

Sequenced: memory CD4+ T cells sorted from blood. Subset in this sample: CD45RA-negative fraction. The receptor was isolated from a woman aged 25 to 39 in good health. The chain recombines TRBV10-2 with TRBJ2-7, with D perhaps matching TRBD2 (5 bases). The CDR3 sequence: CASSSGLPLAEQYF. CDR3 bases: TGCGCCAGCAGCTCTGGCCTACCTCTAGCCGAGCAGTACTTC.